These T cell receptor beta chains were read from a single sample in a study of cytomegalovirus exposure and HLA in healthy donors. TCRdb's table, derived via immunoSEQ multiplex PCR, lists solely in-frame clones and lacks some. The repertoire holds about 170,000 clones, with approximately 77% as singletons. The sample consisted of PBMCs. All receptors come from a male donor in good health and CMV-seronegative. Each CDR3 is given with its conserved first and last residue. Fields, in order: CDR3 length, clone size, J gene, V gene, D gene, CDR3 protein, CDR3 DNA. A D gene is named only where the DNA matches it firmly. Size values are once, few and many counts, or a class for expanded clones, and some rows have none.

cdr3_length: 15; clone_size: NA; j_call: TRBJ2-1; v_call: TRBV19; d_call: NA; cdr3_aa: CASSIDGGRNNEQFF; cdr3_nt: TGTGCCAGTAGTATAGATGGGGGCCGAAACAATGAGCAGTTCTTC
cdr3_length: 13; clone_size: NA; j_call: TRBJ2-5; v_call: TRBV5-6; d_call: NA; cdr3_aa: CASSLPSGETQYF; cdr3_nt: TGTGCCAGCAGCCTTCCTAGTGGGGAGACCCAGTACTTC
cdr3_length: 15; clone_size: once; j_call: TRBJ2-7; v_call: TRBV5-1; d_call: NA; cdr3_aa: CASSPDPGMTYEQYF; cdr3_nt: TGCGCCAGCAGCCCGGACCCCGGGATGACGTACGAGCAGTACTTC
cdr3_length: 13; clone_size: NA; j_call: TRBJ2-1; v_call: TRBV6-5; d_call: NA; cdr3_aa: CASSYYRAGEQFF; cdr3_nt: TGTGCCAGCAGTTACTACAGGGCAGGTGAGCAGTTCTTC
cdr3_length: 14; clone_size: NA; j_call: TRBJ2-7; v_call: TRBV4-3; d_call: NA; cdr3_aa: CASSQGGSLYEQYF; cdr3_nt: TGCGCCAGCAGCCAAGGAGGTTCCCTCTACGAGCAGTACTTC
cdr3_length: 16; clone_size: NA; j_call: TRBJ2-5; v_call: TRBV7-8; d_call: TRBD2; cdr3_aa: CASSSLGGSPGETQYF; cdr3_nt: TGTGCCAGCAGCTCGTTAGGCGGGAGTCCGGGAGAGACCCAGTACTTC
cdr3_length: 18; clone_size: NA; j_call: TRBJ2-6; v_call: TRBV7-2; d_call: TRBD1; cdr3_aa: CASSLLGTGGSGANVLTF; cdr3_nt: TGTGCCAGCAGCTTATTAGGGACAGGGGGCTCTGGGGCCAACGTCCTGACTTTC
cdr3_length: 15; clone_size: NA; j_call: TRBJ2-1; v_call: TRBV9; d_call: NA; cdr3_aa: CASSVEGLPNVEQFF; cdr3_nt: TGTGCCAGCAGCGTAGAAGGACTCCCCAATGTTGAGCAGTTCTTC
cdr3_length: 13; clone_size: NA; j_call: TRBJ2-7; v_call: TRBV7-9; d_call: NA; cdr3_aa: CASSLIYRYEQYF; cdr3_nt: TGTGCCAGCAGCTTAATCTACCGGTACGAGCAGTACTTC
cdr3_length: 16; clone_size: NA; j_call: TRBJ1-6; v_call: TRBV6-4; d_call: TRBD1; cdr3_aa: CASSDSRQGFNSPLHF; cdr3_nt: TGTGCCAGCAGTGACTCGAGACAGGGATTTAATTCACCCCTCCACTTT
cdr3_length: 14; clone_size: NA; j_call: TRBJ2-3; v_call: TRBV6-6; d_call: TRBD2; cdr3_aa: CASSYISGTDTQYF; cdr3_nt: TGTGCCAGCAGTTATATTAGCGGGACAGATACGCAGTATTTT
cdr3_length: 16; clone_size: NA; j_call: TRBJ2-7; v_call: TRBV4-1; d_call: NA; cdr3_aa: CASSQRRRAGHYEQYF; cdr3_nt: TGCGCCAGCAGCCAACGGCGCCGGGCAGGGCACTACGAGCAGTACTTC
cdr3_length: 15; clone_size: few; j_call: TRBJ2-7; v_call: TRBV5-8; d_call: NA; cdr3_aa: CASSSGLASSYEQYF; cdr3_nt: TGTGCCAGCAGCTCGGGACTGGCGAGCTCCTACGAGCAGTACTTC
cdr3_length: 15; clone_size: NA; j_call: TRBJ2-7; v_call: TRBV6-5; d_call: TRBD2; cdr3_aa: CASRRTSGGSYEQYF; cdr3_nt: TGTGCCAGCAGGCGAACTAGCGGGGGCTCCTACGAGCAGTACTTC
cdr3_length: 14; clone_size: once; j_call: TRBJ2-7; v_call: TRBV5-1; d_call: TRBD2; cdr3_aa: CASSSVAGGYEQYF; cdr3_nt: TGCGCCAGCAGTTCAGTAGCGGGGGGGTACGAGCAGTACTTC
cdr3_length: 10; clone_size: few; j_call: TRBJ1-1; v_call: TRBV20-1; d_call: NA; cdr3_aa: CSVGASEAFF; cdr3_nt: TGCAGTGTGGGGGCTAGTGAAGCTTTCTTT
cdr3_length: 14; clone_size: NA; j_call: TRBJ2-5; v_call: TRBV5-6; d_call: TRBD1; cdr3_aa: CASSSRDSQETQYF; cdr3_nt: TGTGCCAGCAGCTCCCGGGACAGCCAAGAGACCCAGTACTTC
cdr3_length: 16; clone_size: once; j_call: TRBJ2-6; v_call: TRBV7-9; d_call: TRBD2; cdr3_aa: CAGSTSGSTGANVLTF; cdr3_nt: TGTGCCGGCTCGACTAGCGGGAGTACTGGGGCCAACGTCCTGACTTTC
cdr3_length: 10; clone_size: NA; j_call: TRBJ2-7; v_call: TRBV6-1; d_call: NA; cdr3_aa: CASRSGEQYF; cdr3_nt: TGTGCCAGCAGGTCGGGCGAGCAGTACTTC
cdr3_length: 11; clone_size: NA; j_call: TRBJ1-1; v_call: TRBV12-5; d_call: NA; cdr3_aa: CAAEGITEAFF; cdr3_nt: TGTGCCGCGGAGGGCATCACTGAAGCTTTCTTT
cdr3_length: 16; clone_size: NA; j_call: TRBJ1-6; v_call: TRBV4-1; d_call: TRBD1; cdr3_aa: CASSQEGTGYNSPLHF; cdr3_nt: TGCGCCAGCAGCCAAGAAGGGACAGGTTATAATTCACCCCTCCACTTT
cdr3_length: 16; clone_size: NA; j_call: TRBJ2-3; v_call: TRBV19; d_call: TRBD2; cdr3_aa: CASSIQLAGGTDTQYF; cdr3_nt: TGTGCCAGTAGTATCCAACTAGCGGGAGGCACAGATACGCAGTATTTT
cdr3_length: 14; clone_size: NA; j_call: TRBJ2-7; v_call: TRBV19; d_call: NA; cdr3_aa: CASSALGRSYEQYF; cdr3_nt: TGTGCCAGTAGTGCCCTGGGGCGCTCCTACGAGCAGTACTTC
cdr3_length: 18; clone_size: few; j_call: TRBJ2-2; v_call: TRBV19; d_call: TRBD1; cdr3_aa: CASSIPQSGTGDTGELFF; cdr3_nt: TGTGCCAGTAGTATCCCCCAATCCGGGACAGGGGACACCGGGGAGCTGTTTTTT
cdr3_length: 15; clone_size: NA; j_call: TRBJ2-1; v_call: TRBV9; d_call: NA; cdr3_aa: CASSVSAEEYNEQFF; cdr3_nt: TGTGCCAGCAGCGTATCAGCGGAAGAGTACAATGAGCAGTTCTTC
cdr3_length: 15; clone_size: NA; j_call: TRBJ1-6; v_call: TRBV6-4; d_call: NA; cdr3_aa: CASSAARARNSPLHF; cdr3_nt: TGTGCCAGCAGCGCGGCCAGGGCCCGTAATTCACCCCTCCACTTT
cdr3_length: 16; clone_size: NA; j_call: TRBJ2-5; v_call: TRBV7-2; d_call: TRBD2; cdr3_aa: CASSARSGLAFETQYF; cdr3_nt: TGTGCCAGCAGCGCCCGCTCGGGACTAGCTTTCGAGACCCAGTACTTC
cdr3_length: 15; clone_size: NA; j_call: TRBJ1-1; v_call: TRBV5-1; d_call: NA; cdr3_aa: CASSLDRAVGTEAFF; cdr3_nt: TGCGCCAGCAGCTTGGATCGTGCGGTGGGCACTGAAGCTTTCTTT
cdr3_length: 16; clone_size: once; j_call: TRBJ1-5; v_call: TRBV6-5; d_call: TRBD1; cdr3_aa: CASSYSARQGLQPQHF; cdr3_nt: TGTGCCAGCAGTTACTCCGCGAGACAGGGTCTTCAGCCCCAGCATTTT
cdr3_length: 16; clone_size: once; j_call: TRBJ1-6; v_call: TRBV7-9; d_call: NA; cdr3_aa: CASSPPGAPDNSPLHF; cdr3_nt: TGTGCCAGCAGCCCCCCTGGGGCACCGGATAATTCACCCCTCCACTTT